Here is one TCR beta chain with its context. This specimen belongs to a study of radiation and T cells in renal cell carcinoma. Described time point: baseline pretreatment blood. As for treatment: 15 Gy SBRT to primary tumor, nephrectomy 4 weeks later. Some clones are missing from TCRdb's copy, which holds only in-frame ones; the method was immunoSEQ multiplex PCR. The sample lists about 150,000 clones, about 88% occurring once. The CDR3 consists of 16 residues. Germline-derived CDR1 and CDR2 are SGDLS and YYNGEE. Unmatched junction bases numbered 11, after V lost 4 bases and J lost 1 base. Specimen: blood, collected from a patient whose treatment included radiotherapy and nephrectomy. The chain uses TRBV9 and TRBJ2-7; the match to TRBD1 covers 7 bases. The receptor was isolated from a woman between 65 and 79 years old with renal cell carcinoma. CDR3 region: CASSPEGTVTSYEQYF. In DNA form, the CDR3 reads TGTGCCAGCAGCCCTGAGGGGACAGTAACTTCCTACGAGCAGTACTTC. The variable domain in full, completed from reference TRBV9 and TRBJ2-7, reads DSGVTQTPKHLITATGQRVTLRCSPRSGDLSVYWYQQSLDQGLQFLIQYYNGEERAKGNILERFSAQQFPDLHSELNLSSLELGDSALYFCASSPEGTVTSYEQYFGPGTRLTVT.